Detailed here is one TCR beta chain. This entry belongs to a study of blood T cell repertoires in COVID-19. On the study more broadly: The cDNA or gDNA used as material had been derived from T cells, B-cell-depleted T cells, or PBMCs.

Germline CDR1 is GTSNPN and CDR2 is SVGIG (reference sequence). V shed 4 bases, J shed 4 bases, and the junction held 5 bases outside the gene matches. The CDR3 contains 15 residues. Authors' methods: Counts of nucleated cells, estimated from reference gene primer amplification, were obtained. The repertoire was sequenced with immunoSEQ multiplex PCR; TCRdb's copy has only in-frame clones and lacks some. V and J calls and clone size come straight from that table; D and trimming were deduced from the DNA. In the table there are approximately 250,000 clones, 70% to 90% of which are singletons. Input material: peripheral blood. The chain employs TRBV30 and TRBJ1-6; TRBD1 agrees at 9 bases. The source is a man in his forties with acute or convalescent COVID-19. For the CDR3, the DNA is TGTGCCTGGAACACACAGGGGGCGTATAATTCACCCCTCCACTTT. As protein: CAWNTQGAYNSPLHF. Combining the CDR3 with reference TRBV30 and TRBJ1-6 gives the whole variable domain SQTIHQWPATLVQPVGSPLSLECTVEGTSNPNLYWYRQAAGRGLQLLFYSVGIGQISSEVPQNLSASRPQDRQFILSSKKLLLSDSGFYLCAWNTQGAYNSPLHFGNGTRLTVT.